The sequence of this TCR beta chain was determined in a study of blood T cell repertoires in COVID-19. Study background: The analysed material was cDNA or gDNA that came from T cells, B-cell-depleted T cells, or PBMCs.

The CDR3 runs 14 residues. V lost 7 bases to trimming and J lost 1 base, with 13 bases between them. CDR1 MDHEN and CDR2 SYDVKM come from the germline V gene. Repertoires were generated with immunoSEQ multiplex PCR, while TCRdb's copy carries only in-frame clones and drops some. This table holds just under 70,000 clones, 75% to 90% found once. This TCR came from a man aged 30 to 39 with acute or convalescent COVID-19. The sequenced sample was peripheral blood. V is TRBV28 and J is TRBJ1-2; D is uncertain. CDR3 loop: CASNGGFYNYGYTF. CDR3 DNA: TGTGCCAGCAATGGAGGTTTTTATAACTATGGCTACACCTTC.